The 32 T cell receptor beta chains below were found in one sample sequenced in a study of blood T cell repertoires in COVID-19. Method: immunoSEQ multiplex PCR; TCRdb's copy keeps in-frame clones and lacks some. The sample shows roughly 110,000 clones, roughly four fifths of them seen only once. The sequenced sample was peripheral blood. Every receptor here comes from a human donor in a cohort sampled during active COVID-19.

This clone has a single count. This chain links TRBV13 with TRBJ2-1, with 7 positions matching TRBD2. V lost 4 bases, J lost 1 base, and 4 bases stayed unmatched. This CDR3 spans 15 amino acids. Germline values: CDR1 PRHDT, CDR2 FYEKMQ (reference sequence). This CDR3 reads CASSYSGGSYNEQFF. The DNA of the CDR3 is TGTGCCAGCAGCTACTCCGGGGGGTCCTACAATGAGCAGTTCTTC.

The J gene is TRBJ1-2, the V gene TRBV4-3, with D tentatively TRBD1 (6 bases). The V gene's germline CDR1 is LGHNA and CDR2 YSLEER. Trimming cost V 1 base and J 2 bases, with 11 bases left between them. The CDR3 length is 15 residues. CDR3: CASSQVVRGNYGYTF. The CDR3 nucleotides read TGCGCCAGCAGCCAAGTGGTCAGGGGAAACTATGGCTACACCTTC.

The chain links TRBV2 to TRBJ2-1; 14 bases map to TRBD2. Germline trimming cut 6 bases from V and 7 bases from J; bases unmatched to any gene: 5. The germline gives CDR1 SNHLY, CDR2 FYNNEI. This CDR3 contains 15 residues. CDR3: CASRSGTSGSNEQFF. In nucleotides, the CDR3 is TGTGCCAGCAGATCCGGGACTAGCGGGAGTAATGAGCAGTTCTTC.

The V gene is TRBV5-1, the J gene TRBJ2-2; D is possibly TRBD2 (5 bases). V lost 2 bases and J lost 2, with 10 bases in between. The CDR3 consists of 15 residues. The germline gives CDR1 SGHRS, CDR2 YFSETQ. CDR3 sequence reads: CASSLSGINTGELFF. The CDR3 nucleotides read TGCGCCAGCAGCTTATCCGGGATTAACACCGGGGAGCTGTTTTTT.

This clone was counted only a few times. This sequence joins TRBV19 and TRBJ2-7, with D possibly being TRBD2 (6 bases). Germline V gene lookup returns CDR1 LNHDA and CDR2 SQIVND (reference sequence). V dropped 6 bases and J dropped 6 bases, with 18 bases sitting between them. The CDR3 length is 14 residues. The CDR3 region is CASRKQGLAGEQYF. The CDR3 bases are TGTGCCAGTAGAAAGCAGGGACTGGCTGGCGAGCAGTACTTC.

This chain joins TRBV6-2 or TRBV6-3 and TRBJ2-4; 14 nucleotides agree with TRBD2. V lost 2 bases and J lost 8; bases outside the gene matches: 11. There are 18 residues in the CDR3. Germline V lookup: CDR1 MNHEY, CDR2 SVGEGT. In nucleotides, the CDR3 is TGTGCCAGCAGTTACAACTCGCGGACTAGCGGGAGGATGGACATTCAGTACTTC. Translation: CASSYNSRTSGRMDIQYF.

The CDR3 sequence: CASSLGGPPYEQYF. Here the CDR3 DNA reads TGTGCCAGCAGCTTAGGGGGCCCCCCCTACGAGCAGTACTTC. V gene TRBV7-6 combines with J gene TRBJ2-7; possible D gene TRBD1, 5 bases. The CDR3 is made up of 14 amino acids. V was cut by 1 base and J by 2 bases, with 9 bases left in between. CDR1 is SGHVS and CDR2 is FNYEAQ in the germline V gene. Full variable domain (outside the CDR3, taken from reference TRBV7-6 and TRBJ2-7): GAGVSQSPRYKVTKRGQDVALRCDPISGHVSLYWYRQALGQGPEFLTYFNYEAQQDKSGLPNDRFSAERPEGSISTLTIQRTEQRDSAMYRCASSLGGPPYEQYFGPGTRLTVT.

The table lists this clone with a count of one. The chain has TRBV13 and TRBJ2-1, with 11 positions matching TRBD2. In germline, CDR1 is PRHDT, CDR2 FYEKMQ (reference sequence). The CDR3 is 15 amino acids. V gave up 4 bases and J gave up 6 bases; unmatched junction bases: 5. The CDR3 DNA reads TGTGCCAGCAGCTCAAGACTAGCGGGGCCCAATGAGCAGTTCTTC. Its protein product is CASSSRLAGPNEQFF.

The chain links TRBV19 to TRBJ1-2; 7 nucleotides match TRBD1. From germline, CDR1 is LNHDA and CDR2 SQIVND (reference sequence). Trimming cost V 6 bases and J 3 bases; bases outside gene matches: 7. The CDR3 has 14 amino acids. CDR3 sequence: CASRQTGFDYGYTF. The CDR3 DNA reads as TGTGCCAGTAGACAGACAGGGTTCGACTATGGCTACACCTTC.

V usage is TRBV28 and J usage is TRBJ2-7; possible D gene TRBD2, 5 bases. The germline V gene encodes CDR1 MDHEN and CDR2 SYDVKM. The CDR3 consists of 14 residues. With 4 bases removed from V and 0 bases from J, the gap between germline ends came to 10 bases. The CDR3 DNA reads TGTGCCAGCAGTTACGTTGGGAGCTCCTACGAGCAGTACTTC. It yields the protein CASSYVGSSYEQYF.

This clone was detected only once. V and J are TRBV27 and TRBJ2-5, with D possibly matching TRBD1 (5 bases). The CDR3 has 14 residues. V gave up 3 bases and J gave up 2 bases, with 10 bases separating them. Germline V gene data show CDR1 as MNHEY and CDR2 as SMNVEV (reference sequence). CDR3 bases: TGTGCCAGCAGTTTTGAAGGGGCACAAGAGACCCAGTACTTC. Its protein is CASSFEGAQETQYF.

The V call is TRBV28, the J call TRBJ2-7; 14 bases are a match to TRBD2. The CDR3 is 18 amino acids. V dropped 4 bases and J dropped 0; count of bases not matched to a gene: 8. Germline CDR1 and CDR2: MDHEN and SYDVKM. The CDR3 bases are TGTGCCAGCAGTTCAGCCGGGACTAGCGGGAGAGGCTCCTACGAGCAGTACTTC. It specifies CASSSAGTSGRGSYEQYF.

The V call is TRBV27, the J call TRBJ1-2; tentative D call: TRBD1 (6 bases). Trimming stripped 5 bases from V and 8 bases from J, with 21 bases between. The germline CDR1 and CDR2 sequences are MNHEY and SMNVEV (reference sequence). This CDR3 spans 15 amino acids. CDR3 sequence: CASSPPQRGMGGYTF. CDR3 sequence (DNA): TGTGCCAGCAGTCCGCCACAGAGGGGGATGGGGGGCTACACCTTC.

The genes are TRBV7-2 and TRBJ1-1, with D tentatively TRBD1 (5 bases). Germline loops: CDR1 SGHTA, CDR2 FQGNSA. The ends were cut back, 6 bases at V and 1 base at J, with 12 bases in the middle. This CDR3 has 14 amino acids. The CDR3 DNA follows: TGTGCCAGCAGTCCGGTCGGGGGGAACACTGAAGCTTTCTTT. This sequence encodes CASSPVGGNTEAFF.

The V call is TRBV28, the J call TRBJ1-1, with a possible D match to TRBD1 (5 bases). Germline V gene lookup returns CDR1 MDHEN and CDR2 SYDVKM. The ends were cut back, 5 bases at V and 14 bases at J, with 21 bases in the middle. The CDR3 sequence is 13 residues long. CDR3 coding DNA: TGTGCCAGCAGTCGGGGGGGATTGACCTGGATGTTCTTT. It yields the protein CASSRGGLTWMFF.

The sample holds one count of this clone. The chain has TRBV5-5 and TRBJ1-4; no clear D. Germline V gives CDR1 SGHKS, CDR2 YYEKEE (reference sequence). The CDR3 contains 14 residues. Between the trimmed V and J ends, which lost 0 bases and 8 bases, there was a span of 11 bases. The CDR3 is CASSLDTVPEKLFF. For the CDR3, the DNA is TGTGCCAGCAGCTTGGATACTGTTCCCGAAAAACTGTTTTTT.

This chain links TRBV5-1 with TRBJ1-3, with no clear D. The CDR3 has 16 amino acids. Germline loops: CDR1 SGHRS, CDR2 YFSETQ. Trimming took 0 bases from V and 0 from J, leaving 10 bases between them. CDR3 nucleotide sequence: TGCGCCAGCAGCTTGGTTTCCTCGAGCTCTGGAAACACCATATATTTT. It translates to CASSLVSSSSGNTIYF.

This chain links TRBV18 with TRBJ1-4; TRBD1 might be the D (5 bases). Trimming removed 6 bases at V and 6 bases at J, with 20 bases between. This CDR3 is 16 amino acids long. From germline, CDR1 is KGHSH and CDR2 LQKENI. The CDR3: CASSWERGVYDEKLFF. DNA for the CDR3: TGTGCCAGCTCTTGGGAGCGGGGCGTTTATGATGAAAAACTGTTTTTT.

V gene TRBV4-3 combines with J gene TRBJ2-7; D gene ambiguous. CDR1 and CDR2 from the germline V gene are LGHNA and YSLEER. The V end was cut by 1 base, the J end by 8 bases, with 15 bases between. The CDR3 contains 14 residues. CDR3 sequence (DNA): TGCGCCAGCAGCCAAGGTAAACAGACCCCTCAGCAGTACTTC. Translating gives CASSQGKQTPQQYF.

This chain uses TRBV11-2 with TRBJ2-1, with a tentative D call TRBD1 (6 bases). The CDR3 consists of 14 residues. Trimming pared 7 bases from V and 12 bases from J, leaving 22 bases between. Per germline, CDR1 SGHAT and CDR2 FQNNGV. DNA for the CDR3: TGTGCCAGCAACAACCAAGGTGCAGGGACATCGCAGTTCTTC. Translation gives CASNNQGAGTSQFF. The variable domain in full, with the rest retrieved from reference TRBV11-2 and TRBJ2-1, is EAGVAQSPRYKIIEKRQSVAFWCNPISGHATLYWYQQILGQGPKLLIQFQNNGVVDDSQLPKDRFSAERLKGVDSTLKIQPAKLEDSAVYLCASNNQGAGTSQFFGPGTRLTVL.

This clone was recorded a few times. The rearrangement uses TRBV24-1 and TRBJ2-3, with D possibly TRBD1 on 5 matching bases. CDR3 length: 15 residues. The germline V gene has CDR1 KGHDR and CDR2 SFDVKD. Deletions cut 5 bases from V and 0 bases from J, with 11 bases between. The CDR3 region has the DNA TGTGCCACCAGTGTAAGACAGACTAGCACAGATACGCAGTATTTT. Its translation is CATSVRQTSTDTQYF.

This clone was found once. The rearrangement links TRBV30 to TRBJ1-2, with TRBD1 matching 7 bases. The length of the CDR3 is 12 residues. V gave up 3 bases and J gave up 6 bases; unmatched junction bases: 4. CDR1 and CDR2 (germline): GTSNPN, SVGIG (reference sequence). The CDR3 DNA sequence: TGTGCCTGGAGCCCGACAGGGAATGGCTACACCTTC. Residues: CAWSPTGNGYTF. Full variable domain (rest looked up from reference TRBV30 and TRBJ1-2): SQTIHQWPATLVQPVGSPLSLECTVEGTSNPNLYWYRQAAGRGLQLLFYSVGIGQISSEVPQNLSASRPQDRQFILSSKKLLLSDSGFYLCAWSPTGNGYTFGSGTRLTVV.

The V gene is TRBV19, the J gene TRBJ2-7; 8 bases are shared with TRBD2. The length of the CDR3 is 20 residues. V trimming: 4 bases; J trimming: 0 bases; junction bases outside the gene matches: 20. From germline, CDR1 is LNHDA and CDR2 SQIVND (reference sequence). For the CDR3, the DNA is TGTGCCAGTAGTAGCCGGACAACCGGGACTAGTCGTCCGAGCTCCTACGAGCAGTACTTC. Translating it yields CASSSRTTGTSRPSSYEQYF.

The chain combines TRBV7-6 with TRBJ1-1; TRBD1 aligns across 9 bases. V trimming: 5 bases; J trimming: 7 bases; junction bases outside the gene matches: 5. This CDR3 is built from 13 residues. Germline CDR1 is SGHVS and CDR2 is FNYEAQ. The DNA of the CDR3 is TGTGCCAGCAGCCCGGACAGGGGTGGTGAAGCTTTCTTT. Amino acids: CASSPDRGGEAFF.

This clone has more than one count but fewer than ten. The rearrangement joins TRBV7-3 to TRBJ1-1; no firm D call. Germline V CDR1 and CDR2: SGHTA, FQGTGA. This CDR3 region has 17 residues. Trimming took 1 base from V and 1 from J, leaving 16 bases between them. The CDR3 reads CASSLMMQALWNTEAFF. The CDR3 region has the DNA TGTGCCAGCAGCTTAATGATGCAGGCGCTCTGGAACACTGAAGCTTTCTTT. Combining the CDR3 with reference TRBV7-3 and TRBJ1-1 gives the whole variable domain GAGVSQTPSNKVTEKGKYVELRCDPISGHTALYWYRQSLGQGPEFLIYFQGTGAADDSGLPNDRFFAVRPEGSVSTLKIQRTERGDSAVYLCASSLMMQALWNTEAFFGQGTRLTVV.

The DNA of the CDR3 is TGTGCCAGCAGTCTCCAAGGCGGAAGGCAGTACTTC. It translates to CASSLQGGRQYF. The chain combines TRBV12-3 or TRBV12-4 with TRBJ2-7, with no clear D. The length of the CDR3 is 12 residues. V lost 5 bases to trimming and J lost 9 bases, with 14 bases between them.

The CDR3 reads CASSPGVLQETQYF. The CDR3 nucleotides are TGTGCCAGCAGCCCAGGGGTACTCCAGGAGACCCAGTACTTC. The chain employs TRBV9 and TRBJ2-5, with D maybe TRBD1 (6 bases). Trimming took off 4 bases at V and 5 bases at J, with 15 bases between the two ends. The CDR3 extends over 14 amino acids. Per the germline V gene, CDR1 is SGDLS and CDR2 is YYNGEE.

On this clone itself: Other DNA sequences from this sample encode an identical CDR3 as well. The gene calls are TRBV24-1 and TRBJ2-3; 7 nucleotides match TRBD1. Germline V gene sequence: CDR1 KGHDR, CDR2 SFDVKD. CDR3 length: 13 residues. The junction had 0 bases not matched to a gene; V was cut back by 7 bases and J by 0 bases. CDR3: CATRTGSTDTQYF. The CDR3 coding sequence is TGTGCCACCAGGACAGGGAGCACAGATACGCAGTATTTT.

This clone appeared a single time. The J gene is TRBJ2-7, the V gene TRBV7-3; D remains ambiguous. This CDR3 region has 12 residues. CDR1 SGHTA and CDR2 FQGTGA come from the germline V gene. Trimming took 4 bases from V and 1 from J, leaving 5 bases between them. This CDR3 reads CASSSKSYEQYF. Here the CDR3 DNA reads TGTGCCAGCAGCTCCAAATCCTACGAGCAGTACTTC.

This rearrangement joins TRBV2 to TRBJ2-1, with 7 nucleotides matching TRBD2. Germline CDR1 is SNHLY and CDR2 is FYNNEI. CDR3 length: 16 residues. V was clipped by 1 base and J by 0 bases; unmatched bases: 3. The CDR3 DNA reads as TGTGCCAGCAGTGAAGATGGCGGGAGCTCCTACAATGAGCAGTTCTTC. Its protein is CASSEDGGSSYNEQFF. The variable domain in full, completed from reference TRBV2 and TRBJ2-1, reads EPEVTQTPSHQVTQMGQEVILRCVPISNHLYFYWYRQILGQKVEFLVSFYNNEISEKSEIFDDQFSVERPDGSNFTLKIRSTKLEDSAMYFCASSEDGGSSYNEQFFGPGTRLTVL.

The rearrangement uses TRBV5-4 and TRBJ2-3; TRBD1 aligns across 10 bases. Germline CDR1 is SGHNT and CDR2 is YYREEE (reference sequence). V was clipped by 7 bases and J by 6 bases; unmatched bases: 11. This CDR3 region has 15 residues. CDR3 sequence: CASHRDRGTVDTQYF. CDR3 nucleotides: TGTGCCAGCCACCGGGACAGGGGTACAGTGGATACGCAGTATTTT.

The genes are TRBV28 and TRBJ1-5; tentatively, D is TRBD1 (5 bases). V was pared by 6 bases and J by 3 bases, with 12 bases between. Germline lookup yields CDR1 MDHEN and CDR2 SYDVKM. CDR3 size: 14 residues. In DNA form, the CDR3 reads TGTGCCAGCAGCCCAACAGGATACAATCAGCCCCAGCATTTT. Its protein is CASSPTGYNQPQHF.